The 12 T cell receptor beta chains reported below all come from one sample, sequenced in a study of regulatory T cells in long-lasting Graves disease. With iRepertoire HTBI primers and Arm-PCR of CDR3 regions, TCR beta libraries were built. MiXCR, applied by TCRdb to the multiplex PCR reads, yields one record per CDR3 protein. The sample contains 310,000 or so distinct CDR3 sequences, roughly 21% of which appear only once. Documented time point: persistent/refractory GD, antithyroid drugs over 5 years with positive TRAb. Extracted PBMC RNA gave rise to the TCR library. The sample was peripheral blood mononuclear cells (PBMCs), taken when the disease was refractory, from a patient treated with antithyroid drugs. These TCRs come from a female donor with Graves disease.

This clonotype was seen many times. J is TRBJ2-5 and V is TRBV7-8, with D possibly matching TRBD2 (6 bases). Germline lookup yields CDR1 SGHVS and CDR2 FQNEAQ. Trimming pared 2 bases from V and 5 bases from J, leaving 9 bases between. CDR3 length: 13 residues. CDR3 DNA: TGTGCCAGCAGCTTATGGGGGGTGGAGACCCAGTACTTC. Translation gives CASSLWGVETQYF.

This clonotype was detected ten times or more. CDR3 coding DNA: TGTGCCAGCAGTCTGGAAGGGACGCGCGAGCAGTACTTC. It encodes CASSLEGTREQYF. This sequence joins TRBV28 and TRBJ2-7; D may correspond to TRBD1 or TRBD2 (5 bases each). The CDR3 consists of 13 residues. Germline CDR1 MDHEN, CDR2 SYDVKM. The V gene lost 5 bases and the J gene lost 6 bases, with 14 bases spanning the gap.

The rearrangement uses TRBV30 and TRBJ2-7; D uncertain. This CDR3 has 13 residues. The V gene's germline CDR1 is GTSNPN and CDR2 SVGIG (reference sequence). The V end lost 5 bases, the J end lost 8 bases, and 19 bases lay between the germline ends. The CDR3 loop reads CAWGKVQISKQYF. The CDR3 coding sequence is TGTGCCTGGGGGAAGGTACAGATTTCTAAGCAGTACTTC.

This clonotype was seen repeatedly, ten times or more. The junction shows a germline mismatch at one end, possibly a read error. The chain joins TRBV6-5 to TRBJ2-6, with no clear D. CDR1 is MNHEY and CDR2 is SVGAGI in the germline V gene. This CDR3 has 17 residues. CDR3 DNA: TGTGCCAGTAGTTACTCAACAGTTATCTCTGGGGCCAACGTCCTGACTTTC. Translating gives CASSYSTVISGANVLTF.

The table lists this clonotype with a few counts. The V gene is TRBV11-2, the J gene TRBJ2-3; no firm D call. Germline V CDR1 and CDR2: SGHAT, FQNNGV. V was trimmed by 5 bases and J by 6 bases, leaving 12 bases between them. The CDR3 covers 13 residues. The CDR3 DNA reads TGTGCCAGCAGCCCCCCGACACTGGATACGCAGTATTTT. Protein: CASSPPTLDTQYF.

This clonotype has more than one count but fewer than ten. The chain joins TRBV5-4 to TRBJ1-2, with a tentative D call TRBD1 (6 bases). CDR3 length: 15 residues. Germline values: CDR1 SGHNT, CDR2 YYREEE (reference sequence). Trimming took 0 bases from V and 8 from J, leaving 17 bases between them. The CDR3 spells CASSLGQESPYGYTF. The CDR3 DNA reads TGTGCCAGCAGCTTGGGACAGGAGAGCCCCTACGGCTACACCTTC.

In this sample, this clonotype turned up a few times. The chain has TRBV3-1 and TRBJ2-1; D is possibly TRBD1 (5 bases). CDR3 size: 17 residues. Looked up from germline, CDR1 is LGHDT and CDR2 is YNNKEL (reference sequence). The V and J ends lost 2 bases and 7 bases respectively, with 21 bases between them. The CDR3 protein is CASSQYSWGAVLNEQFF. The CDR3, as DNA: TGTGCCAGCAGCCAATATTCGTGGGGCGCGGTCCTAAATGAGCAGTTCTTC.

This clonotype was detected a few times. V gene TRBV29-1 combines with J gene TRBJ2-1, with 7 nucleotides matching TRBD1. The CDR3 loop spans 15 amino acids. The germline gives CDR1 SQVTM, CDR2 ANQGSEA. Trimming took 2 bases from V and 4 from J; bases not matched to a gene: 8. CDR3 sequence (DNA): TGCAGCGTTGAACCGCCGGGACAGAGGTACAATGAGCAGTTCTTC. Its translation: CSVEPPGQRYNEQFF.

This clonotype was seen a handful of times. The rearrangement joins TRBV29-1 to TRBJ1-6; 9 positions match TRBD1. The germline V gene encodes CDR1 SQVTM and CDR2 ANQGSEA. The length of the CDR3 is 14 residues. V was pared by 5 bases and J by 5 bases, with 4 bases of the junction left unmatched. The CDR3 DNA sequence: TGCAGCGTTTTGACAGGGGGTAATAATTCACCCCTCCACTTT. It translates to CSVLTGGNNSPLHF.

Many counts were recorded for this clonotype. This sequence joins TRBV3-1 and TRBJ2-5; 8 nucleotides line up with TRBD1. CDR1 LGHDT and CDR2 YNNKEL come from the germline V gene (reference sequence). CDR3 length: 15 amino acids. J gave up 5 bases and V 6 bases, and 11 bases lay outside the gene matches. CDR3 sequence reads: CASSSGQGLGETQYF. For the CDR3, the DNA is TGTGCCAGCAGTTCCGGACAGGGCCTTGGGGAGACCCAGTACTTC.

This clonotype was counted a few times. The DNA of the CDR3 is TGTGCCAGCTCACCGGGTTCAACTAATGAAAAACTGTTTTTT. This encodes CASSPGSTNEKLFF. This chain connects TRBV18 to TRBJ1-4; D remains unclear. From germline, CDR1 is KGHSH and CDR2 LQKENI. V dropped 3 bases and J dropped 0 bases, with 5 bases sitting between them. There are 14 residues in the CDR3. Based on the CDR3 plus reference TRBV18 and TRBJ1-4, the full variable domain is NAGVMQNPRHLVRRRGQEARLRCSPMKGHSHVYWYRQLPEEGLKFMVYLQKENIIDESGMPKERFSAEFPKEGPSILRIQQVVRGDSAAYFCASSPGSTNEKLFFGSGTQLSVL.

The chain recombines TRBV6-2 or TRBV6-3 with TRBJ2-2, with 7 nucleotides matching TRBD1. The CDR3 covers 14 residues. Trimming cost V 10 bases and J 0 bases; bases outside gene matches: 5. In germline, CDR1 is MNHEY, CDR2 SVGEGT. The CDR3 loop reads CATRQGTNTGELFF. CDR3 DNA sequence: TGTGCCACCAGACAGGGAACGAACACCGGGGAGCTGTTTTTT.